The text below deals with one T cell receptor (beta chain). The data stem from a study of blood T cell repertoires in COVID-19. Study context: Acute and convalescent COVID-19 samples came from the United States, Italy and Spain. PBMCs, B-cell-depleted T cells, or T cells provided the cDNA or gDNA that made up the material.

Original data processing: Reference gene primer amplification in the assay estimated nucleated cell counts. The table came from immunoSEQ multiplex PCR; TCRdb's copy has only in-frame clones and leaves some out. V, J and clone size derive from that table, while D and trimming were established from the DNA sequence. The sample lists 68,000 or so clones; 75% to 95% were seen once. V dropped 4 bases and J dropped 4; count of bases not matched to a gene: 7. CDR1 is SGHRS and CDR2 is YFSETQ in the germline V gene. CDR3 size: 15 residues. V and J are TRBV5-1 and TRBJ1-1; 10 bases fit TRBD1. This receptor was obtained from a man in his forties with COVID-19, enrolled during active disease. The specimen sequenced was peripheral blood. CDR3 sequence: CASSQGQGPGTEAFF. The CDR3 nucleotides are TGCGCCAGCAGCCAGGGACAGGGGCCGGGCACTGAAGCTTTCTTT.